Listed below are T cell receptor beta chains from one sample, sequenced in a study of vaccination and CD4 T cells after COVID-19. These receptors' targets are unknown. In TCRdb, the PCR reads were re-called with MiXCR into one record per CDR3 protein. The table shows roughly 20,000 distinct CDR3 sequences, with approximately 42% occurring only once. The material sequenced was CD4+ T cells from blood, cultured in vitro, taken about 7 months after SARS-CoV-2 vaccination. These receptors all stem from a human donor who had recovered from COVID-19. CDR3s include the opening cysteine and the closing phenylalanine or tryptophan. The order of the fields is clone size, J gene, D gene, V gene, CDR3 DNA, CDR3 protein. A D gene is named only where the DNA matches it firmly. Clone size is stated in some rows and not others, as once, few, many or a class when expanded.

NA	TRBJ1-3	NA	TRBV28	TGTGCCAGCAGTTTAATCAGCACTGGAAACACCATATATTTT	CASSLISTGNTIYF
NA	TRBJ1-1	NA	TRBV7-9	TGTGCCAGCAGCTTACTCGTGGCAGCGAACACTGAAGCTTTCTTT	CASSLLVAANTEAFF
NA	TRBJ1-2	TRBD1	TRBV5-4	TGTGCCAGCAGCACACCCGGGACAGGGCACGGCTACACCTTC	CASSTPGTGHGYTF
NA	TRBJ2-5	TRBD1	TRBV15	TGTGCCACCAGCAGAGACCAGACAGGGCAAGAGACCCAGTACTTC	CATSRDQTGQETQYF
NA	TRBJ2-1	TRBD2	TRBV24-1	TGTGCCACCAGTGATGATAGCGGGAGGGGGTTTGCTAATGAGCAGTTCTTC	CATSDDSGRGFANEQFF
NA	TRBJ2-1	NA	TRBV27	TGTGCCAGCAGACTTACACGAGGGAACAATGAGCAGTTCTTC	CASRLTRGNNEQFF
once	TRBJ1-6	NA	TRBV7-8	TGTGCCAGCAGCTTACTTCCACAGAGATCCGAAAATTCACCCCTCCACTTT	CASSLLPQRSENSPLHF
few	TRBJ1-6	NA	TRBV20-1	TGCAGTGCTTACGATAATTCACCCCTCCACTTT	CSAYDNSPLHF
NA	TRBJ1-5	NA	TRBV19	TGTGCCAGTAGACAGGGTATCAATCAGCCCCAGCATTTT	CASRQGINQPQHF
NA	TRBJ2-7	TRBD2	TRBV28	TGTGCCAGCAGTACGCCCCAACTAGCGGGAGACGAGCAGTACTTC	CASSTPQLAGDEQYF
few	TRBJ2-7	TRBD1	TRBV19	TGTGCCAGTAGTCTGGGACAGGTCTACGAGCAGTACTTC	CASSLGQVYEQYF
NA	TRBJ2-7	NA	TRBV19	TGTGCCAGCAGCGTAGACTCAAGAGCCTACGAGCAGTACTTC	CASSVDSRAYEQYF
once	TRBJ1-1	NA	TRBV7-3	TGTGCCAGCAGCTACCAGGCATGGGATGGGAACACTGAAGCTTTCTTT	CASSYQAWDGNTEAFF
few	TRBJ2-7	TRBD2	TRBV20-1	TGCAGTGCTACACGACTAGCGGGAGGGCCCTACGAGCAGTACTTC	CSATRLAGGPYEQYF
few	TRBJ2-1	NA	TRBV7-9	TGTGCCAGCAGCTTAGAATGGGGCCGACAGTTCTTC	CASSLEWGRQFF
few	TRBJ2-2	TRBD2	TRBV20-1	TGCAGTGCCGAGGGACTAGCGGGAGGGAACACCGGGGAGCTGTTTTTT	CSAEGLAGGNTGELFF
NA	TRBJ2-5	TRBD1	TRBV2	TGTGCCAGCAGTGACAGGGGGTTAGGCCAAGAGACCCAGTACTTC	CASSDRGLGQETQYF
NA	TRBJ2-3	NA	TRBV20-1	TGCAGTGCTAGAGAGAATGAAGGGGCTAATACGCAGTATTTT	CSARENEGANTQYF
NA	TRBJ2-7	NA	TRBV15	TGTGCCACCAGCACACGCTACAGGATAACAGGCTACGAGCAGTACTTC	CATSTRYRITGYEQYF
NA	TRBJ1-1	NA	TRBV29-1	TGCAGCGTTTTGCCGGGGGCGCGATCCACTGAAGCTTTCTTT	CSVLPGARSTEAFF
few	TRBJ2-7	TRBD2	TRBV28	TGTGCCAGCACCTACACGGGAGGCCGATACTACGAGCAGTACTTC	CASTYTGGRYYEQYF
NA	TRBJ2-1	NA	TRBV7-3	TGTGCCAGCAGCTTATCCGGAATGGATGAGCAGTTCTTC	CASSLSGMDEQFF
NA	TRBJ1-2	NA	TRBV28	TGTGCCAGCAGTTTATATTTCCGGGGCAAGGCTGGCTACACCTTC	CASSLYFRGKAGYTF
few	TRBJ1-6	TRBD1	TRBV7-2	TGTGCCAGCAGCTCCAGGGGGCAAGGTTCACCCCTCCACTTT	CASSSRGQGSPLHF
NA	TRBJ1-2	NA	TRBV1	TGCACCAGCAGCCAATATTACCTCGGGACGCCCAACTATGGCTACACCTTC	CTSSQYYLGTPNYGYTF
once	TRBJ2-3	NA	TRBV7-7	TGTGCTAGCAGCCAGCGGGCGACGGGTGCAGATACGCAGTATTTT	CASSQRATGADTQYF
NA	TRBJ2-7	TRBD1	TRBV6-1	TGTGCCAGCAGACACAGGGGGTACGAGCAGTACTTC	CASRHRGYEQYF
few	TRBJ1-5	TRBD1	TRBV7-3	TGTGCCAGCAGCTTTGTGGGACAGGGGGTCGCTCATCAGCCCCAGCATTTT	CASSFVGQGVAHQPQHF
once	TRBJ2-7	NA	TRBV7-9	TGTGCCAGCAGCTTAGATGGGGGAAGCTCCTACGAGCAGTACTTC	CASSLDGGSSYEQYF
few	TRBJ2-6	NA	TRBV24-1	TGTGCCACCAGTGGGGTAGGATACCGCTCTGGGGCCAACGTCCTGACTTTC	CATSGVGYRSGANVLTF
NA	TRBJ2-5	NA	TRBV7-2	TGTGCCAGCAGCTTGGGTAGCCAGTCAAATTTTAAAGAGACCCAGTACTTC	CASSLGSQSNFKETQYF
NA	TRBJ2-3	TRBD1	TRBV28	TGTGCCAGCAGTTTGGCGGACAGGGTGTGGGCAGATACGCAGTATTTT	CASSLADRVWADTQYF
few	TRBJ2-3	NA	TRBV7-9	TGTGCCAGCAGCCTTGGGGGAGGTACGCAGTATTTT	CASSLGGGTQYF
NA	TRBJ2-7	TRBD2	TRBV6-5	TGTGCCAGCAGTTACCAGAGACTAGCGGGAGGGCCCGCCTACGAGCAGTACTTC	CASSYQRLAGGPAYEQYF